Listed here are 18 T cell receptor beta chains from one sample, sequenced in a study of T cells in women clearing cervical HPV infection. Sequencing was performed with immunoSEQ multiplex PCR; in TCRdb, only in-frame clones are kept and a portion is missing. Here the sample table reports around 48,000 clones. What was sequenced was blood buffy coat. The receptors stem from a woman between 18 and 75 years old with a cervical HPV16 infection that either progressed to CIN3+ or cleared (not recorded which).

A remark on this clone: The CDR3 end is not reached by the read, which stops 3 residues before it; the germline J gene fills it in. This chain uses TRBV20-1 with TRBJ2-3, with D maybe TRBD1 (5 bases). The ends were cut back, 2 bases at V and 5 bases at J, with 14 bases in the middle. The CDR3 is 14 amino acids. The germline V gene has CDR1 DFQATT and CDR2 SNEGSKA (reference sequence). Incomplete CDR3 DNA: TGCAGTGCTAGACCAGTGCCTAGGGGAGATACG. Protein: CSARPVPRGDT. The complete CDR3 sequence is CSARPVPRGDTQYF.

Concerning this clone itself: Coverage ceases 3 residues before the CDR3 finishes, and the germline J gene fills in the end. J is TRBJ2-5 and V is TRBV18; TRBD1 aligns across 7 bases. This CDR3 comprises 13 residues. The V and J ends lost 6 bases and 5 bases, in that order; junction bases with no gene match: 6. Germline CDR1 is KGHSH and CDR2 is LQKENI. CDR3 DNA, as far as it was read: TGTGCCAGCTCGACTCTCAGGGGGGAGACC. Its protein is CASSTLRGET. The entire CDR3 sequence reads CASSTLRGETQYF.

With respect to this clone: The read finishes 3 residues shy of the CDR3 end, and the germline J gene is used to complete it. The J gene is TRBJ2-1, the V gene TRBV19; TRBD2 is a possible D gene (6 bases). CDR3 length: 13 residues. Looked up from germline, CDR1 is LNHDA and CDR2 is SQIVND (reference sequence). With 7 bases removed from V and 2 bases from J, the gap between germline ends came to 9 bases. CDR3: CASTGRPYNEQFF. The sequenced CDR3 bases are TGTGCCAGTACAGGGAGGCCCTACAATGAG.

Note on this clone: The read comes to an end 3 residues before the CDR3 does, leaving the germline J gene to fill in the end. The rearrangement joins TRBV19 to TRBJ2-5; 8 bases are shared with TRBD2. V lost 3 bases and J lost 5; bases outside the gene matches: 5. The CDR3 runs to 14 residues. CDR1 and CDR2 from the germline V gene are LNHDA and SQIVND (reference sequence). The CDR3 reads CASSIAGGRETQYF. The CDR3 DNA, read in part, is TGTGCCAGTAGTATTGCGGGGGGTCGGGAGACC.

To note about this clone: The read finishes 3 residues shy of the CDR3 end, and the germline J gene is used to complete it. The chain combines TRBV7-2 with TRBJ1-5; 8 bases are a match to TRBD1. J gave up 7 bases and V 4 bases, and 6 bases lay outside the gene matches. Germline V gives CDR1 SGHTA, CDR2 FQGNSA. This CDR3 contains 14 residues. Partial CDR3 DNA: TGTGCCAGCAGCTATGACAGGGGACCCCAGCCC. Translated: CASSYDRGPQP. The whole CDR3 sequence reads CASSYDRGPQPQHF.

The part of the CDR3 DNA that was read is TGTGCCAGTAGCAGGGTTGAAAACATT. Encoded protein: CASSRVENI. The CDR3 in full is CASSRVENIQYF. The genes are TRBV19 and TRBJ2-4; perhaps TRBD1 as D (5 bases). The read falls 3 residues short of the CDR3 end, and the missing part is taken from the germline J gene. This CDR3 comprises 12 residues. Germline V lookup: CDR1 LNHDA, CDR2 SQIVND (reference sequence). Trimming cost V 6 bases and J 5 bases, with 8 bases left between them. Supplemented by reference TRBV19 and TRBJ2-4, the full variable domain reads DGGITQSPKYLFRKEGQNVTLSCEQNLNHDAMYWYRQDPGQGLRLIYYSQIVNDFQKGDIAEGYSVSREKKESFPLTVTSAQKNPTAFYLCASSRVENIQYFGAGTRLSVL.

Regarding this clone: Coverage ceases 3 residues before the CDR3 finishes, and the germline J gene fills in the end. V usage is TRBV20-1 and J usage is TRBJ2-1; 14 nucleotides line up with TRBD2. The CDR3 contains 16 residues. The V gene's germline CDR1 is DFQATT and CDR2 SNEGSKA (reference sequence). V shed 4 bases, J shed 3 bases, and the junction held 5 bases outside the gene matches. Incomplete CDR3 DNA: TGCAGTGCTACCCCCGGGACTAGCGGGGGCTACAATGAG. Amino acid sequence: CSATPGTSGGYNE. The CDR3 reads in full as CSATPGTSGGYNEQFF.

Details on this clone: Read data end 3 residues before the CDR3 end; the end is taken from the germline J gene. The J gene is TRBJ1-1, the V gene TRBV2; 8 bases are shared with TRBD1. Germline CDR1 SNHLY, CDR2 FYNNEI. CDR3 length: 18 amino acids. Losses at the gene ends were 6 bases for V and 1 base for J; bases not matched to a gene: 16. The sequenced part of the CDR3 DNA is TGTGCCAGCAGGATCCTCCCGACAGGGGAGGGGAAGAACACTGAA. It yields the protein CASRILPTGEGKNTE. The entire CDR3 sequence reads CASRILPTGEGKNTEAFF.

Worth noting for this clone: Read sequence stops 3 residues before the CDR3 end, and the germline J gene provides the missing end. V gene TRBV5-1 combines with J gene TRBJ2-1; TRBD1 aligns across 11 bases. This CDR3 comprises 16 residues. CDR1 is SGHRS, CDR2 YFSETQ, per germline. With 3 bases clipped from V and 7 bases from J, the junction kept 9 bases outside the gene matches. This chain's CDR3 is CASSSSPGQGGNEQFF. The CDR3 DNA, read in part, is TGCGCCAGCAGCTCATCTCCGGGACAGGGGGGGAATGAG.

Points on this clone: At one boundary the junction diverges from the germline segment, which might be a read error. The sequenced fragment ends 3 residues before the CDR3 boundary, so the rest is inferred from the germline J gene. V usage is TRBV4-2 and J usage is TRBJ1-1; D is unresolved. CDR1 and CDR2 from the germline V gene are LGHNA and YNFKEQ. The CDR3 runs 15 residues. The CDR3 loop reads CASSQDTDGDTEAFF. Incomplete CDR3 DNA: TGCGCCAGCAGCCAAGATACGGACGGGGACACTGAA.

Remarks on this clone: The read terminates 3 residues ahead of where the CDR3 ends, so the germline J gene completes it. This sequence joins TRBV11-2 and TRBJ2-7; D ambiguous. The germline V and J ends were trimmed by 2 bases and 3 bases, with 14 bases remaining between them. From germline, CDR1 is SGHAT and CDR2 FQNNGV. The CDR3 consists of 15 residues. CDR3 residues: CASSLSDGWVYEQYF. CDR3 DNA (partial): TGTGCCAGCAGCTTATCCGACGGGTGGGTCTACGAG.

As to this clone: The read comes to an end 3 residues before the CDR3 does, leaving the germline J gene to fill in the end. The chain uses TRBV7-2 and TRBJ2-1; the match to TRBD1 covers 8 bases. The CDR3 spans 14 residues. V trimming: 5 bases; J trimming: 9 bases; junction bases outside the gene matches: 9. Germline CDR1 SGHTA, CDR2 FQGNSA. Incomplete CDR3 DNA: TGTGCCAGCAGCCCCTATGACAGGGGTTCTGAG. Encoded protein: CASSPYDRGSE. The full CDR3 is CASSPYDRGSEQFF. The complete variable domain, with remaining parts taken from reference TRBV7-2 and TRBJ2-1, reads GAGVSQSPSNKVTEKGKDVELRCDPISGHTALYWYRQSLGQGLEFLIYFQGNSAPDKSGLPSDRFSAERTGGSVSTLTIQRTQQEDSAVYLCASSPYDRGSEQFFGPGTRLTVL.

In regard to this clone: Read sequence stops 3 residues before the CDR3 end, and the germline J gene provides the missing end. The V gene is TRBV30, the J gene TRBJ2-1, with 12 bases lining up with TRBD1. With V trimmed by 2 bases and J by 6 bases, 5 bases remained unmatched. The CDR3 is 15 residues long. Germline V gene data show CDR1 as GTSNPN and CDR2 as SVGIG (reference sequence). This chain's CDR3 is CAWSLGTGGFNEQFF. The CDR3 bases that were read are TGTGCCTGGAGTCTCGGGACAGGGGGCTTCAATGAG.

A remark on this clone: The read gets to within 3 residues of the CDR3 end, and the germline J gene fills in the rest. The chain couples TRBV19 to TRBJ1-2; D is possibly TRBD1 (6 bases). Trimming removed 1 base at V and 4 bases at J, with 13 bases between. The CDR3 has 15 residues. Germline CDR1 is LNHDA and CDR2 is SQIVND (reference sequence). The CDR3 DNA, read in part, is TGTGCCAGTAGTATAGCCCCAGGGGCCAGCTATGGC. It yields the protein CASSIAPGASYG. From start to end, the CDR3 is CASSIAPGASYGYTF.

As for this clone: The read halts 3 residues ahead of the CDR3 end, with the missing end drawn from the germline J gene. This chain links TRBV12-3 or TRBV12-4 with TRBJ1-5; D possibly corresponds to TRBD1 (6 bases). Trimming left V 6 bases short and J 1 base short, with 16 bases between. There are 16 residues in the CDR3. The DNA read from the CDR3 is TGTGCCAGCAGCTACGTCCGGACAGAGAGCAATCAGCCC. Translation gives CASSYVRTESNQP. From start to end, the CDR3 is CASSYVRTESNQPQHF.

Concerning this clone: The CDR3 end lies 3 residues beyond the end of the read and is filled in from the germline J gene. The J gene is TRBJ1-5, the V gene TRBV6-1, with 7 bases aligning to TRBD1. This CDR3 has 13 residues. Germline CDR1 is MNHNS and CDR2 is SASEGT. V trimming: 4 bases; J trimming: 5 bases; junction bases outside the gene matches: 2. CDR3: CASSGQGDQPQHF. The CDR3 DNA, read in part, is TGTGCCAGCAGTGGACAGGGAGATCAGCCC.

A note on this clone: The CDR3 end is not reached by the read, which stops 3 residues before it; the germline J gene fills it in. V and J are TRBV5-1 and TRBJ2-3; 8 bases match TRBD2. The ends lost 0 bases at V and 3 bases at J; junction bases unmatched: 3. CDR1 and CDR2 from the germline V gene are SGHRS and YFSETQ. CDR3 length: 15 residues. The sequenced CDR3 bases are TGCGCCAGCAGCTTGGCGTCTAGCGGGACAGATACG. It encodes CASSLASSGTDT. The whole CDR3 protein is CASSLASSGTDTQYF.

A word on this clone: Coverage ceases 3 residues before the CDR3 finishes, and the germline J gene fills in the end. The chain recombines TRBV20-1 with TRBJ2-7; TRBD2 aligns across 14 bases. CDR3 length: 15 residues. Germline V gene sequence: CDR1 DFQATT, CDR2 SNEGSKA (reference sequence). The V segment lost 5 bases and the J segment 2 bases; nucleotides outside the gene matches: 5. The chain's CDR3 is CSASRLAGGPYEQYF. The sequenced part of the CDR3 DNA is TGCAGTGCTTCCCGACTAGCGGGAGGGCCCTACGAG.